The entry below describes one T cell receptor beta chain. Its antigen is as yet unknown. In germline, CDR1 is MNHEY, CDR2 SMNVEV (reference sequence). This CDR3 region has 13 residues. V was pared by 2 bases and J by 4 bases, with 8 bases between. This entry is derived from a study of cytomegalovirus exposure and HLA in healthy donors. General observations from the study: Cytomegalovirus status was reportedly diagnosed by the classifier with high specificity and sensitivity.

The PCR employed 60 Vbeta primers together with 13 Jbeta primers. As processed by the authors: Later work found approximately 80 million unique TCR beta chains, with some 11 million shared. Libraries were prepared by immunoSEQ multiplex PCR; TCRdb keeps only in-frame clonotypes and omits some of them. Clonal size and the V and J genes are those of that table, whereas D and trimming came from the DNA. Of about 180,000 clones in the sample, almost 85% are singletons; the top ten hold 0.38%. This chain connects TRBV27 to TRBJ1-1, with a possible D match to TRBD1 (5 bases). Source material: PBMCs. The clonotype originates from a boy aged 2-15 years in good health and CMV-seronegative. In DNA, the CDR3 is TGTGCCAGCAGTTTAAGGGGCAGCACTGAAGCTTTCTTT. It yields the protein CASSLRGSTEAFF.